This T cell receptor (beta chain) came from a study of CD8 T cells in ankylosing spondylitis. Study-wide results and limits: Clones linked to the disease showed a CD8+ phenotype. They occurred at relatively low frequencies in peripheral blood. The clones that were linked to disease were reported to be significantly enriched in matched synovial fluid samples from ankylosing spondylitis patients. Several highly homologous variants made up a TCR beta motif, and this motif appeared characteristic of ankylosing spondylitis blood. Earlier studies detected some motif variants in reactive arthritis synovial fluid and blood.

Remarks on this clonotype: The antigen remains undetermined.

CDR3 length: 14 residues. V shed 4 bases, J shed 7 bases, and the junction held 7 bases outside the gene matches. The authors made TCR beta libraries by quantitative 5'-RACE with molecular barcodes. Using its own MiXCR run on the 5' RACE reads, TCRdb lists one record per CDR3 protein. Among around 890,000 distinct CDR3 sequences listed, 12% were seen once. This chain connects TRBV12-3 or TRBV12-4 to TRBJ2-3, with 8 nucleotides matching TRBD1. The origin of this receptor is a male donor with ankylosing spondylitis. Sequencing was carried out using blood, either unsorted or a sorted T cell fraction (not recorded which). DNA of the CDR3: TGTGCCAGCAGTTCGGACAGGGTGGAGAATACGCAGTATTTT. This translates into CASSSDRVENTQYF.